The 14 T cell receptor beta chains presented below share a single source sample, sequenced in a study of T cells in Graves' hyperthyroidism and ophthalmopathy. Using RNA transcripts as the source, TCR beta CDR3 regions were amplified. The TCR CDR3 was amplified in a first-round RT-PCR using the HTBI primer set. One entry per CDR3 protein results from TCRdb running MiXCR on the multiplex PCR reads. Of hundreds of thousands of distinct CDR3 sequences in the sample, 24% were seen once. Sequenced sample: blood. These TCRs come from a woman aged 25 to 39 with Graves' ophthalmopathy.

This clonotype came up many times. This CDR3 is missing its conserved last phenylalanine or tryptophan, likely due to a read error. The chain uses TRBV19 and TRBJ1-3; D possibly corresponds to TRBD1 (5 bases). CDR3 length: 15 amino acids. Germline V gene data show CDR1 as LNHDA and CDR2 as SQIVND (reference sequence). Trimming left V 5 bases short and J 2 bases short, with 13 bases between. CDR3 DNA sequence: TGTGCCAGTAGTGACCCCGGGACGACTGGAAACACCATATATCTT. Amino acids: CASSDPGTTGNTIYL.

This clonotype was seen ten or more times. The rearrangement links TRBV7-2 to TRBJ2-7, with D perhaps matching TRBD1 (6 bases). The CDR3 is 14 amino acids. CDR1 is SGHTA and CDR2 is FQGNSA in the germline V gene. Trimming pared 2 bases from V and 2 bases from J, leaving 10 bases between. DNA of the CDR3: TGTGCCAGCAGCTTAAACAGGGTTCCCTACGAGCAGTACTTC. Its protein is CASSLNRVPYEQYF.

This rearrangement joins TRBV30 to TRBJ2-7, with no clear D. V lost 1 base and J 4 bases, leaving 8 bases between the germline ends. The CDR3 loop spans 12 amino acids. Germline values: CDR1 GTSNPN, CDR2 SVGIG (reference sequence). The CDR3 coding sequence is TGTGCCTGGAGTGCAACAGTTTACGAGCAGTACTTC. Protein: CAWSATVYEQYF.

This clonotype was counted many times. This chain joins TRBV18 and TRBJ2-2; no clear D. Germline-derived CDR1 and CDR2 are KGHSH and LQKENI. Deletions cut 2 bases from V and 6 bases from J, with 7 bases between. The CDR3 runs 13 residues. The CDR3 is CASSPSRSGELFF. The DNA of the CDR3 is TGTGCCAGCTCACCATCCAGATCCGGGGAGCTGTTTTTT.

This clonotype was observed many times. CDR3 DNA sequence: TGTGCCAGCAGTTTGCAGGGGACTAAAGCCAAAAACATTCAGTACTTC. This translates into CASSLQGTKAKNIQYF. This chain joins TRBV28 and TRBJ2-4; D possibly corresponds to TRBD2 (7 bases). CDR3 length: 16 amino acids. Germline CDR1 is MDHEN and CDR2 is SYDVKM. Trimming pared 3 bases from V and 0 bases from J, leaving 12 bases between.

The V gene is TRBV6-2 or TRBV6-3, the J gene TRBJ1-1; a weak D match, TRBD1 (6 bases). Per the germline V gene, CDR1 is MNHEY and CDR2 is SVGEGT. The germline V and J ends were trimmed by 0 bases and 0 bases, with 17 bases remaining between them. This CDR3 spans 18 amino acids. The CDR3 spells CASSYSRSRDKLNTEAFF. CDR3 in DNA: TGTGCCAGCAGTTACTCGAGGAGTAGGGACAAATTGAACACTGAAGCTTTCTTT.

This chain joins TRBV15 and TRBJ1-1; D call uncertain. The CDR3 has 16 amino acids. Germline V gene sequence: CDR1 LNHNV, CDR2 YYDKDF (reference sequence). V was shortened by 1 base and J by 10 bases, with 22 bases between the two germline ends. The CDR3 reads CATSRAIGREGLLAFF. CDR3 bases: TGTGCCACCAGCAGAGCAATAGGACGCGAGGGTCTGTTAGCTTTCTTT.

Here the CDR3 reads CASSSDRKFSYEQYF. In DNA, the CDR3 is TGTGCCAGCAGCTCTGACAGAAAGTTCTCCTACGAGCAGTACTTC. This chain joins TRBV7-9 and TRBJ2-7; possibly TRBD1 for D (5 bases). Germline loops: CDR1 SEHNR, CDR2 FQNEAQ (reference sequence). CDR3 size: 15 residues. Trimming cost V 4 bases and J 0 bases, with 13 bases left between them.

This clonotype was observed at least ten times. The chain's CDR3 is CASSQEHLGGQPQHF. CDR3 bases: TGCGCCAGCAGCCAAGAACACCTTGGGGGGCAGCCCCAGCATTTT. This chain connects TRBV4-1 to TRBJ1-5; D might be TRBD1 (5 bases). CDR1 is MGHRA, CDR2 YSYEKL, per germline. Deletions cut 0 bases from V and 7 bases from J, with 13 bases between. This CDR3 region has 15 residues.

This clonotype was recorded many times. The V gene is TRBV27, the J gene TRBJ1-5; D perhaps matches TRBD1 (6 bases). The CDR3 is 15 amino acids. V dropped 2 bases and J dropped 2 bases, with 10 bases sitting between them. Germline loops: CDR1 MNHEY, CDR2 SMNVEV (reference sequence). The CDR3 bases are TGTGCCAGCAGTTTAGGGGGCGCGGGCAATCAGCCCCAGCATTTT. This encodes CASSLGGAGNQPQHF.

This clonotype was detected many times. The chain carries TRBV6-5 and TRBJ2-5, with 13 bases lining up with TRBD2. The V and J ends lost 8 bases and 5 bases, in that order; junction bases with no gene match: 11. Germline-derived CDR1 and CDR2 are MNHEY and SVGAGI. The CDR3 is made up of 16 amino acids. The CDR3, as DNA: TGTGCCAGCCGGACTAGCGGGAGTGGGGCGTACGAGACCCAGTACTTC. This codes for CASRTSGSGAYETQYF.

J is TRBJ2-7 and V is TRBV30, with D perhaps TRBD1 or TRBD2 (5 bases each). Trimming pared 2 bases from V and 5 bases from J, leaving 13 bases between. The CDR3 is made up of 13 amino acids. Germline V CDR1 and CDR2: GTSNPN, SVGIG (reference sequence). The CDR3 protein is CAWSTPGTHEQYF. Written as DNA, the CDR3 is TGTGCCTGGAGTACACCCGGGACGCACGAGCAGTACTTC.

A few counts support this clonotype. J is TRBJ1-1 and V is TRBV4-2; D unresolved. CDR1 and CDR2 from the germline V gene are LGHNA and YNFKEQ. This CDR3 contains 16 residues. V gave up 4 bases and J gave up 5 bases, with 20 bases separating them. The CDR3 spells CASSPSVGVRVTEAFF. DNA for the CDR3: TGTGCCAGCAGCCCAAGCGTTGGGGTTAGAGTGACTGAAGCTTTCTTT.

This clonotype was counted many times. This rearrangement joins TRBV27 to TRBJ2-5, with 14 bases matching TRBD2. Germline loops: CDR1 MNHEY, CDR2 SMNVEV (reference sequence). V gave up 2 bases and J gave up 5 bases; unmatched junction bases: 7. The CDR3 extends over 17 amino acids. CDR3 sequence: CASSLLTSGGAGETQYF. In nucleotides, the CDR3 is TGTGCCAGCAGTTTACTGACTAGCGGGGGGGCCGGTGAGACCCAGTACTTC.